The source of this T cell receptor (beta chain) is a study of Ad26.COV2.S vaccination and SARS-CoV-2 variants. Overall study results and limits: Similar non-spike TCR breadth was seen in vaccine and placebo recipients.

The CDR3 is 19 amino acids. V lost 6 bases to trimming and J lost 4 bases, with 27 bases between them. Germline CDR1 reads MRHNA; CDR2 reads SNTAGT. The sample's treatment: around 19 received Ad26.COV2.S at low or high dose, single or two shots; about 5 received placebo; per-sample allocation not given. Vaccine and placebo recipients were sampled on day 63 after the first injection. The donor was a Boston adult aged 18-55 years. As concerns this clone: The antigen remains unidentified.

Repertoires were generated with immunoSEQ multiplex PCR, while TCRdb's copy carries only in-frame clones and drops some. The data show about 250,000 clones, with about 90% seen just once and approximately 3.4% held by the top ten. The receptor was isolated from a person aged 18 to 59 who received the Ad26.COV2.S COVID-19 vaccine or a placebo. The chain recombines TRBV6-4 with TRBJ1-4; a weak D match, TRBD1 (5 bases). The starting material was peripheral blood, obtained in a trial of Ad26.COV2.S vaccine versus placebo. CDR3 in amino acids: CASSITPGPRRSGNEKLFF. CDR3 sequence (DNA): TGTGCCAGCAGCATCACACCGGGACCGCGTCGTAGCGGTAATGAAAAACTGTTTTTT.